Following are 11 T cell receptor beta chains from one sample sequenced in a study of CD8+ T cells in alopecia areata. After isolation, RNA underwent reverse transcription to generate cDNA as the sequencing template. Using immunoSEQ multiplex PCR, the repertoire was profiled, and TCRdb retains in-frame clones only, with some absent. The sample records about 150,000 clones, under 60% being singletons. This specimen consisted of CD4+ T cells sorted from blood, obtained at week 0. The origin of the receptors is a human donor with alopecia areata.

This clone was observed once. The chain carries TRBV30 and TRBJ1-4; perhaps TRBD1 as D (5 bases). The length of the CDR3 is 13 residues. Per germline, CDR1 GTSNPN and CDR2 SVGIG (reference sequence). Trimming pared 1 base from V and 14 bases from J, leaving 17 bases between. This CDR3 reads CAWSGLSGAYLFF. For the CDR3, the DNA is TGTGCCTGGAGTGGCCTCTCTGGGGCATACCTGTTTTTT.

The CDR3, as DNA: TGCGCCAGCAGTGAAGTGAACACCGGGGAGCTGTTTTTT. Translation gives CASSEVNTGELFF. This rearrangement joins TRBV10-1 to TRBJ2-2; D is unclear. In germline, CDR1 is WNHNN, CDR2 SYGVQD (reference sequence). This CDR3 spans 13 amino acids. V was clipped by 3 bases and J by 1 base, with 3 bases between them.

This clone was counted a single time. DNA of the CDR3: TGTGCCAGCAGCTCGAGGGGGCAGGCGTTGCCAGATACGCAGTATTTT. Amino acid sequence: CASSSRGQALPDTQYF. The genes are TRBV7-2 and TRBJ2-3; TRBD1 matches at 7 bases. The germline V gene encodes CDR1 SGHTA and CDR2 FQGNSA. CDR3 length: 16 residues. Trimming cost V 4 bases and J 4 bases; bases outside gene matches: 11.

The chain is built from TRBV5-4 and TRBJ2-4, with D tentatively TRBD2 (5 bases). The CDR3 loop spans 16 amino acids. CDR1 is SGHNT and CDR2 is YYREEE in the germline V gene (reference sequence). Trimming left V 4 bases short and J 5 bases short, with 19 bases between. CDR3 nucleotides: TGTGCCAGCAGCGCCCCTTCACTAGGAGCGGAAAACATTCAGTACTTC. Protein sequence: CASSAPSLGAENIQYF.

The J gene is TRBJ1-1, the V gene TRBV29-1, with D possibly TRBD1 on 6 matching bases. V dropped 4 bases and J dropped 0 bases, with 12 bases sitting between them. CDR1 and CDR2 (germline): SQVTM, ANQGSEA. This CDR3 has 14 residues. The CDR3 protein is CSVVGAAMNTEAFF. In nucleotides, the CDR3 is TGCAGCGTTGTGGGGGCCGCCATGAACACTGAAGCTTTCTTT.

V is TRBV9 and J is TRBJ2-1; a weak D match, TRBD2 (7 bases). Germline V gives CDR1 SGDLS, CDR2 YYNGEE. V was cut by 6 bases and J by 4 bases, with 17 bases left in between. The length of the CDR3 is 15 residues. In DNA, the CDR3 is TGTGCCAGCACCGGAGCGAGGGGGGGTTACAATGAGCAGTTCTTC. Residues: CASTGARGGYNEQFF.

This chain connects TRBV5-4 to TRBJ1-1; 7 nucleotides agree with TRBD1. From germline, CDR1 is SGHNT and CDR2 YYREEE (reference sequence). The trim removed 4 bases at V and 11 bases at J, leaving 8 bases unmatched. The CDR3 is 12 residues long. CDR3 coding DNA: TGTGCCAGCAGCCTTGACAGGGTGAGTGCTTTCTTT. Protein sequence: CASSLDRVSAFF. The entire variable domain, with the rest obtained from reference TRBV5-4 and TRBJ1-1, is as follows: ETGVTQSPTHLIKTRGQQVTLRCSSQSGHNTVSWYQQALGQGPQFIFQYYREEENGRGNFPPRFSGLQFPNYSSELNVNALELDDSALYLCASSLDRVSAFFGQGTRLTVV.

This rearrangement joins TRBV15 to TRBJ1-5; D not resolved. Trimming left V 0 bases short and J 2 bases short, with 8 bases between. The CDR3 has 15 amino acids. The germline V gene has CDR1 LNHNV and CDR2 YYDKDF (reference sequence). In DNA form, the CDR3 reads TGTGCCACCAGCAGAGATTTGGGCGGCAATCAGCCCCAGCATTTT. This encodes CATSRDLGGNQPQHF.

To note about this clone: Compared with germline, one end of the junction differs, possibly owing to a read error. CDR3 bases: TGTGCCAGCACCGATAGGGAACAAGAAAACTTC. Encoded protein: CASTDREQENF. V gene TRBV7-9 combines with J gene TRBJ2-5, with D unclear. This CDR3 spans 11 amino acids. CDR1 SEHNR and CDR2 FQNEAQ come from the germline V gene (reference sequence).

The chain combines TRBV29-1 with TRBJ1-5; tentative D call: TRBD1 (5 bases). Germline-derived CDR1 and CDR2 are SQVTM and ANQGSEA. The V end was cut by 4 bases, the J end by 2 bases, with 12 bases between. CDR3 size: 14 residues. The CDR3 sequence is CSVAWGTGNQPQHF. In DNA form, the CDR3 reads TGCAGCGTTGCTTGGGGCACCGGCAATCAGCCCCAGCATTTT.

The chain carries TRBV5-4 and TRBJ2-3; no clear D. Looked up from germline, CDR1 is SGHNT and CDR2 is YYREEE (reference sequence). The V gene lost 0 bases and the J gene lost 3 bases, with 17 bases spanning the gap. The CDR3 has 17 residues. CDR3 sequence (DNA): TGTGCCAGCAGCTTGGCCGGGTCCCACTTCAGGACAGATACGCAGTATTTT. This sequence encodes CASSLAGSHFRTDTQYF.